This T cell receptor (beta chain) was profiled in a study of shared clonotypes between healthy human individuals. Across the whole study: The donor group consisted of a couple of women and three men, aged 18 to 49.

Sorted-subset replicate PCRs used approximately 200 ng of genomic DNA. This amount corresponded to 25,000 to 30,000 T cell genomes. Here immunoSEQ multiplex PCR was the method, and the copy in TCRdb shows in-frame clones only, minus some. The sample has approximately 1.5 million clones, approximately 98.5% seen once. Germline V gives CDR1 MNHEY, CDR2 SMNVEV (reference sequence). Trimming shortened V by 6 bases and J by 7 bases, and 15 bases separated the two germline ends. This CDR3 has 13 amino acids. Those who donated were healthy HIV-negative adults, with no recent acute infections or vaccinations reported.

Input material: naive CD4+ T cells sorted from blood. Subset noted: CD45RA+ positively selected. The receptor comes from a man in his thirties or forties in good health. The rearrangement uses TRBV27 and TRBJ1-1; D remains ambiguous. The DNA for the CDR3 is TGTGCCAGCAGACCCACGGAGACGAGTGAAGCTTTCTTT. Its protein product is CASRPTETSEAFF.